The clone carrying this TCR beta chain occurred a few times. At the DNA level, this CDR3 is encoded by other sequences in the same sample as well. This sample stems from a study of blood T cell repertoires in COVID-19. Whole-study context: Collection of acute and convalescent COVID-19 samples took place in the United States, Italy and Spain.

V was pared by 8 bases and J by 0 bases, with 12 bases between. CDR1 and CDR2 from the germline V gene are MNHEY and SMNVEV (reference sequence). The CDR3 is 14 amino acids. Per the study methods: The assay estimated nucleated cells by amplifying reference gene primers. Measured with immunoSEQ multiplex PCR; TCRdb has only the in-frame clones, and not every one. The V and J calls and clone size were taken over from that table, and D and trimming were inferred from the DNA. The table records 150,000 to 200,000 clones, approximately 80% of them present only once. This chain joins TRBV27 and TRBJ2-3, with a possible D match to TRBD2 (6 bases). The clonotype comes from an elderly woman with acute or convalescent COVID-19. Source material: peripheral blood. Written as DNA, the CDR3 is TGTGCCAGCGGGGCGAGCGGGAGCACAGATACGCAGTATTTT. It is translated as CASGASGSTDTQYF.